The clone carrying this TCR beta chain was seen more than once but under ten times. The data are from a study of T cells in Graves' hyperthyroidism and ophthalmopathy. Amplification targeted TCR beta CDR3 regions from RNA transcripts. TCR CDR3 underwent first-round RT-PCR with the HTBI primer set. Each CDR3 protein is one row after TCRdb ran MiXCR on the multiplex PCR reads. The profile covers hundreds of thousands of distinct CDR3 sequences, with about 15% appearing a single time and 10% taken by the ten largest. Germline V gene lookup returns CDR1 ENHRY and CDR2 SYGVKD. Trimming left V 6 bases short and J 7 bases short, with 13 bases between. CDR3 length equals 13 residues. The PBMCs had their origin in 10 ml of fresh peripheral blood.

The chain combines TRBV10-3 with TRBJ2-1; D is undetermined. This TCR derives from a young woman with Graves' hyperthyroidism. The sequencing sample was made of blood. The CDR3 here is CAISPPRNNEQFF. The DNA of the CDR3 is TGTGCCATCAGCCCCCCCAGGAATAATGAGCAGTTCTTC.